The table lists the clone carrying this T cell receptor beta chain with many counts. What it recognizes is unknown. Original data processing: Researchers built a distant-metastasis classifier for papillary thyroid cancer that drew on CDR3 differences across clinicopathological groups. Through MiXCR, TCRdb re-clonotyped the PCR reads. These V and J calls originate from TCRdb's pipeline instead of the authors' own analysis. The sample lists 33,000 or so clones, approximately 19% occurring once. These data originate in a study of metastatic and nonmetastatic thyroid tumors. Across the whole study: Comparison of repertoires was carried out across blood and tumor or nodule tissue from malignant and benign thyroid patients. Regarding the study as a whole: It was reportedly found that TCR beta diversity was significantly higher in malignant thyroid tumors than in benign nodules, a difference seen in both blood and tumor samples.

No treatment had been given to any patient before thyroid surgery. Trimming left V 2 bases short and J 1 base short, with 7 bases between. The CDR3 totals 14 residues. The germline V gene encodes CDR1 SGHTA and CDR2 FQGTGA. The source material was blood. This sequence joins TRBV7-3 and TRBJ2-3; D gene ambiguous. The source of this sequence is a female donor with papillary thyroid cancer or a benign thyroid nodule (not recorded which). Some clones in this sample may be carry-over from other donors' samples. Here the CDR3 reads CASSLFHGTDTQYF. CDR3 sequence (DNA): TGTGCCAGCAGCTTATTCCATGGCACAGATACGCAGTATTTT.